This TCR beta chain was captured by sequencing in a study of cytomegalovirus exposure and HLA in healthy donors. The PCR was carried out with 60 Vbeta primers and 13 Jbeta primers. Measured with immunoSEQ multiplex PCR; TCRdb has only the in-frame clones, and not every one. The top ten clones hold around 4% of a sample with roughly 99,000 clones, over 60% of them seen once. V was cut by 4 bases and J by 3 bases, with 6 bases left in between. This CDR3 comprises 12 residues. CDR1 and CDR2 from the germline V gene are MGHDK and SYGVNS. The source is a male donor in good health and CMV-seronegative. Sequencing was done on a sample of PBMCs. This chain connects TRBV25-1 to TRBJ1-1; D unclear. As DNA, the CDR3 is TGTGCCAGCAGTGCACAAGACACTGAAGCTTTCTTT. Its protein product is CASSAQDTEAFF.